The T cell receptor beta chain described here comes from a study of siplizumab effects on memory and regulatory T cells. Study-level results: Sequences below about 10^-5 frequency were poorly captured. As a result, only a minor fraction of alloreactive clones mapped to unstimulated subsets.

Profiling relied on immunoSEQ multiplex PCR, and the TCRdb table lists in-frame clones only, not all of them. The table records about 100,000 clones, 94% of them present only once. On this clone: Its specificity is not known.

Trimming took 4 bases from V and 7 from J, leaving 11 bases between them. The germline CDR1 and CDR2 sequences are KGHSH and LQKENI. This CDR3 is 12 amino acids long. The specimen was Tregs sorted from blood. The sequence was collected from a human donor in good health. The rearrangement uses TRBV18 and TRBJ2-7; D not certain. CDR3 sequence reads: CASSQITGEQYF. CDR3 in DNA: TGTGCCAGCTCACAAATAACTGGGGAGCAGTACTTC. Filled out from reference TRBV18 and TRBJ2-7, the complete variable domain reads NAGVMQNPRHLVRRRGQEARLRCSPMKGHSHVYWYRQLPEEGLKFMVYLQKENIIDESGMPKERFSAEFPKEGPSILRIQQVVRGDSAAYFCASSQITGEQYFGPGTRLTVT.